The 28 T cell receptor beta chains reported below all come from one sample, sequenced in a study of blood T cell repertoires in COVID-19. Data came from immunoSEQ multiplex PCR; TCRdb stores just in-frame clones and leaves some out. The sample carries around 480,000 clones, roughly 87% recorded once. The specimen sequenced was PBMCs or T cells enriched from blood (not recorded which). These receptors all come from a young woman who had recovered from COVID-19.

This chain connects TRBV19 to TRBJ1-1; D unresolved. The ends were cut back, 5 bases at V and 0 bases at J, with 7 bases in the middle. The CDR3 extends over 13 amino acids. CDR1 LNHDA and CDR2 SQIVND come from the germline V gene (reference sequence). Here the CDR3 reads CASSLPMNTEAFF. In DNA form, the CDR3 reads TGTGCCAGTAGTCTACCAATGAACACTGAAGCTTTCTTT.

In DNA form, the CDR3 reads TGCAGTGCTAGTCCGACTAGCGGGGCAATGGAGACCCAGTACTTC. Amino acids: CSASPTSGAMETQYF. This chain connects TRBV20-1 to TRBJ2-5; TRBD2 agrees at 11 bases. Germline V gives CDR1 DFQATT, CDR2 SNEGSKA (reference sequence). The V and J ends lost 3 bases and 5 bases, in that order; junction bases with no gene match: 8. This CDR3 has 15 amino acids.

This chain uses TRBV12-3 or TRBV12-4 with TRBJ1-2; D may be TRBD1 (6 bases). With 3 bases removed from V and 8 bases from J, the gap between germline ends came to 13 bases. The CDR3 runs 13 residues. The CDR3 DNA is TGTGCCAGCAGTTTCGTTGGGGGCGGGGGCTACACCTTC. Translated: CASSFVGGGGYTF.

V usage is TRBV30 and J usage is TRBJ1-3; D may be TRBD1 (5 bases). The CDR3 has 14 amino acids. The V end was cut by 5 bases, the J end by 4 bases, with 15 bases between. Germline values: CDR1 GTSNPN, CDR2 SVGIG (reference sequence). Here the CDR3 DNA reads TGTGCCTGGTGGTCGGGGGGAATAGGAAACACCATATATTTT. This translates into CAWWSGGIGNTIYF.

The gene calls are TRBV5-1 and TRBJ1-1; D is undetermined. Germline values: CDR1 SGHRS, CDR2 YFSETQ. V lost 8 bases and J lost 7, with 15 bases in between. The CDR3 has 12 residues. The CDR3 region is CARTVPRGEAFF. The CDR3 nucleotides read TGCGCCAGGACGGTACCTCGAGGTGAAGCTTTCTTT.

This chain joins TRBV6-1 and TRBJ1-1; D uncertain. V was trimmed by 3 bases and J by 3 bases, leaving 5 bases between them. The V gene's germline CDR1 is MNHNS and CDR2 SASEGT. The CDR3 contains 12 residues. The CDR3 DNA reads as TGTGCCAGCAGTGACCGGTACACTGAAGCTTTCTTT. Residues: CASSDRYTEAFF.

This clone has only one observation. V and J are TRBV30 and TRBJ2-2, with D perhaps TRBD1 (6 bases). CDR1 and CDR2 from the germline V gene are GTSNPN and SVGIG (reference sequence). This CDR3 is built from 13 residues. V lost 4 bases, J lost 6 bases, and 12 bases lay in between. CDR3 DNA sequence: TGTGCCTGGAAAACAGGGTATGCCGGGGAGCTGTTTTTT. Its translation is CAWKTGYAGELFF.

This clone came up once. Germline and junction disagree at one end, which may indicate a read error. The gene calls are TRBV7-7 and TRBJ2-5; 7 bases align to TRBD1. Germline CDR1 is SSHAT and CDR2 is FNYEAQ (reference sequence). CDR3 length: 14 amino acids. The CDR3 bases are TGTGCTAGCAGCTTAGACAGGGTGGTTGAGACCCAGTACTTC. Encoded protein: CASSLDRVVETQYF.

Here the CDR3 reads CASSAGIGVAYGYTF. The CDR3 nucleotides read TGTGCCAGCAGCGCAGGAATCGGGGTCGCCTATGGCTACACCTTC. This sequence joins TRBV5-6 and TRBJ1-2, with unresolved D. CDR1 and CDR2 (germline): SGHDT, YYEEEE. Trimming stripped 4 bases from V and 4 bases from J, with 17 bases between. The CDR3 spans 15 residues.

The chain combines TRBV2 with TRBJ2-7; the match to TRBD1 covers 10 bases. The J segment lost 3 bases and the V segment lost 8 bases, leaving 7 bases of the junction unmatched. This CDR3 comprises 14 residues. Per germline, CDR1 SNHLY and CDR2 FYNNEI. CDR3 DNA sequence: TGTGCCAGCTTGCGGACAGGGGGTTACTACGAGCAGTACTTC. Its protein product is CASLRTGGYYEQYF.

This chain links TRBV7-9 with TRBJ1-2, with D tentatively TRBD1 (6 bases). The V gene's germline CDR1 is SEHNR and CDR2 FQNEAQ (reference sequence). Between the trimmed V and J ends, which lost 5 bases and 1 base, there was a span of 8 bases. There are 13 residues in the CDR3. Written as DNA, the CDR3 is TGTGCCAGCAGCCACAGGGATAACTATGGCTACACCTTC. This sequence encodes CASSHRDNYGYTF. The full variable domain, completed using reference TRBV7-9 and TRBJ1-2, is DTGVSQNPRHKITKRGQNVTFRCDPISEHNRLYWYRQTLGQGPEFLTYFQNEAQLEKSRLLSDRFSAERPKGSFSTLEIQRTEQGDSAMYLCASSHRDNYGYTFGSGTRLTVV.

V gene TRBV27 combines with J gene TRBJ2-1, with 9 bases fitting TRBD1. The V and J ends lost 6 bases and 6 bases, in that order; junction bases with no gene match: 9. Germline assignment: CDR1 MNHEY and CDR2 SMNVEV (reference sequence). The CDR3 totals 15 residues. This CDR3 reads CASSHGQGWANEQFF. CDR3 coding DNA: TGTGCCAGCAGCCACGGACAGGGGTGGGCCAATGAGCAGTTCTTC.

J is TRBJ1-6 and V is TRBV10-3; tentative D call: TRBD1 (5 bases). In germline, CDR1 is ENHRY, CDR2 SYGVKD. V lost 3 bases and J 11 bases, leaving 11 bases between the germline ends. CDR3 length: 13 amino acids. The CDR3 bases are TGTGCCATCAGTGAAGGGACTGACGCACCCCTCCACTTT. Translated, it gives CAISEGTDAPLHF.

The CDR3 bases are TGTGCCTGGAGCTCAAAGGGACAGAATTATTCACCCCTCCACTTT. Its protein product is CAWSSKGQNYSPLHF. This chain links TRBV30 with TRBJ1-6; 7 bases fit TRBD1. The CDR3 is 15 amino acids. The germline gives CDR1 GTSNPN, CDR2 SVGIG (reference sequence). V shed 3 bases and J 8 bases; nucleotides not matched to a gene: 10.

The chain uses TRBV6-1 and TRBJ2-5; the match to TRBD1 covers 8 bases. The ends lost 0 bases at V and 2 bases at J; junction bases unmatched: 2. In germline, CDR1 is MNHNS, CDR2 SASEGT. The CDR3 is 15 amino acids. The CDR3 DNA reads TGTGCCAGCAGTGAAGCGCAGGGGGCTCAAGAGACCCAGTACTTC. Translating it yields CASSEAQGAQETQYF.

This clone was observed a single time. This chain uses TRBV4-1 with TRBJ2-1; D is unresolved. V was clipped by 0 bases and J by 14 bases, with 17 bases between them. Looked up from germline, CDR1 is MGHRA and CDR2 is YSYEKL. This CDR3 spans 14 amino acids. CDR3 nucleotides: TGCGCCAGCAGCCAAGAGGATTTGGGCAGGATGAAGTTCTTC. Protein product: CASSQEDLGRMKFF.

The chain couples TRBV29-1 to TRBJ2-1; possibly TRBD2 for D (5 bases). CDR1 and CDR2 (germline): SQVTM, ANQGSEA. V was cut by 7 bases and J by 4 bases, with 17 bases left in between. This CDR3 spans 14 amino acids. The CDR3 protein is CSGASRTDYNEQFF. The CDR3 region has the DNA TGCAGCGGTGCTTCTCGGACTGATTACAATGAGCAGTTCTTC.

This sequence joins TRBV5-1 and TRBJ1-4; 10 nucleotides line up with TRBD1. Germline V gene data show CDR1 as SGHRS and CDR2 as YFSETQ. There are 15 residues in the CDR3. The junction had 6 bases not matched to a gene; V was cut back by 2 bases and J by 8 bases. CDR3 DNA sequence: TGCGCCAGCAGCTTCCGGACAGGGGGAGGAGAAAAACTGTTTTTT. Its protein is CASSFRTGGGEKLFF.

The chain has TRBV5-4 and TRBJ2-3, with TRBD2 matching over 14 bases. The CDR3 runs to 15 residues. Germline V gene data show CDR1 as SGHNT and CDR2 as YYREEE (reference sequence). V lost 5 bases and J lost 6; bases outside the gene matches: 5. The CDR3: CASRSGTSGGDTQYF. The CDR3 region has the DNA TGTGCCAGCAGGTCCGGGACTAGCGGGGGTGATACGCAGTATTTT.

The V and J genes are TRBV4-2 and TRBJ2-2, with 8 bases fitting TRBD2. Unmatched junction bases numbered 9, after V lost 4 bases and J lost 5 bases. The CDR3 extends over 16 amino acids. Germline values: CDR1 LGHNA, CDR2 YNFKEQ. CDR3 DNA sequence: TGTGCCAGCAGCCCCGAGAGGGCGGGGGGAACCGGGGAGCTGTTTTTT. Amino acids: CASSPERAGGTGELFF.

This chain joins TRBV7-6 and TRBJ1-2, with 10 bases matching TRBD1. CDR3 length: 15 amino acids. Unmatched junction bases numbered 5, after V lost 3 bases and J lost 4 bases. Germline V gene lookup returns CDR1 SGHVS and CDR2 FNYEAQ. The CDR3: CASSLTGGKFYGYTF. DNA for the CDR3: TGTGCCAGCAGCTTGACAGGGGGCAAGTTCTATGGCTACACCTTC.

V is TRBV28 and J is TRBJ1-2; perhaps TRBD1 as D (5 bases). This CDR3 comprises 12 residues. Trimming took off 3 bases at V and 7 bases at J, with 9 bases between the two ends. Germline V gene data show CDR1 as MDHEN and CDR2 as SYDVKM. The CDR3 spells CASSFVGGGYTF. As DNA, the CDR3 is TGTGCCAGCAGTTTCGTCGGGGGTGGCTACACCTTC.

The chain recombines TRBV6-5 with TRBJ2-1, with 8 bases fitting TRBD1. Germline V CDR1 and CDR2: MNHEY, SVGAGI. V was clipped by 7 bases and J by 1 base; unmatched bases: 6. CDR3 length: 15 amino acids. CDR3 protein: CASNSQGASYNEQFF. CDR3 DNA sequence: TGTGCCAGCAATTCCCAGGGGGCTTCCTACAATGAGCAGTTCTTC.

This chain joins TRBV11-1 and TRBJ2-3; D call uncertain. The CDR3 contains 14 residues. The germline V gene encodes CDR1 SGHAT and CDR2 FQDESV (reference sequence). V shed 2 bases and J shed 1 base, with 7 bases lying between them. Written as DNA, the CDR3 is TGTGCCAGCAGCTTAACCCCGGGCACAGATACGCAGTATTTT. Protein sequence: CASSLTPGTDTQYF. The full variable domain, rest sourced from reference TRBV11-1 and TRBJ2-3, is EAEVAQSPRYKITEKSQAVAFWCDPISGHATLYWYRQILGQGPELLVQFQDESVVDDSQLPKDRFSAERLKGVDSTLKIQPAELGDSAMYLCASSLTPGTDTQYFGPGTRLTVL.

The chain is built from TRBV11-3 and TRBJ1-4, with 7 nucleotides matching TRBD1. Germline CDR1 and CDR2: SGHNT and YENEEA. The CDR3 has 14 amino acids. Trimming took 3 bases from V and 10 from J; bases not matched to a gene: 8. DNA of the CDR3: TGTGCCAGCAGCTTGGGGACAGTCGCGGGAAAACTGTTTTTT. This gives the protein CASSLGTVAGKLFF.

This clone was recorded only once. The chain recombines TRBV28 with TRBJ2-7, with D possibly matching TRBD1 (6 bases). V was trimmed by 6 bases and J by 0 bases, leaving 9 bases between them. The CDR3 is 13 residues long. Germline CDR1 MDHEN, CDR2 SYDVKM. The CDR3 spells CASREDSSYEQYF. The CDR3 DNA reads as TGTGCCAGCAGGGAGGACAGCTCCTACGAGCAGTACTTC.

The chain couples TRBV10-3 to TRBJ2-7; 10 bases line up with TRBD1. The trim removed 3 bases at V and 9 bases at J, leaving 14 bases unmatched. The germline CDR1 and CDR2 sequences are ENHRY and SYGVKD. The CDR3 runs 16 residues. In DNA form, the CDR3 reads TGTGCCATCAGTGATTCCGGGACAGGGGATGCCTGGGGGCAGTACTTC. Protein product: CAISDSGTGDAWGQYF.

This clone was seen more than once but under ten times. V usage is TRBV6-4 and J usage is TRBJ1-1, with D possibly matching TRBD1 (6 bases). This CDR3 region has 15 residues. Trimming removed 2 bases at V and 1 base at J, with 11 bases between. Germline V lookup: CDR1 MRHNA, CDR2 SNTAGT. This CDR3 is CASSDDRTANTEAFF. The CDR3, as DNA: TGTGCCAGCAGTGACGACAGGACAGCGAACACTGAAGCTTTCTTT.